This TCR beta chain comes out of a study of cytomegalovirus exposure and HLA in healthy donors. On this clone: The antigen remains unidentified.

Nominally healthy donors provided the samples, though records likely missed some immune exposures. Study-level results: TCR beta V segments were, for the most part, productive about 87% or about 30% of the time in an earlier analysis. HLA alleles showed associations with fewer than 20,000 TCR beta sequences in a later analysis, at a 0.05 false discovery rate. TCR beta V- and J-gene trimming was later associated with a missense DCLRE1C variant.

Both 60 Vbeta primers and 13 Jbeta primers went into the PCR. TCRdb's table, derived via immunoSEQ multiplex PCR, lists solely in-frame clones and lacks some. The sample table sets out some 72,000 clones. Trimming removed 8 bases from V and 5 bases from J; junction bases left unmatched: 7. This CDR3 is 14 amino acids long. CDR1 and CDR2 (germline): MDHEN, SYDVKM. Material: PBMCs. The clonotype comes from a man aged 35 to 55 in good health and CMV-seronegative. The genes are TRBV28 and TRBJ2-5, with 11 bases lining up with TRBD2. CDR3 in amino acids: CASQTSGSYETQYF. In DNA, the CDR3 is TGTGCCAGCCAAACTAGCGGGAGCTACGAGACCCAGTACTTC.